A selection of T cell receptor beta chains follows, all from one sample in a study of technical replicates of blood from a few donors. The assay was immunoSEQ multiplex PCR, and TCRdb's table has in-frame clones only and misses some. The profile shows 35,000 to 50,000 clones, approximately 96% of them singletons. The sequenced sample was T cells isolated from PBMCs. All receptors come from a human donor in good health. The CDR3 runs from the conserved cysteine through the conserved F or W. The D gene is left open where the match is weak. Rows give clone size only sometimes, using once, few, many, or a class for an expanded clone.

>TRBV28|.|TRBJ2-7|.
TGTGCCAGCGTCAAGGAGGCGACTAACGAGCAGTACTTC
CASVKEATNEQYF
>TRBV4-3|.|TRBJ1-4|TRBD1
TGCGCCAGCAGCCAAGAAAATAGACAGGGGCCATATGAAAAACTGTTTTTT
CASSQENRQGPYEKLFF
>TRBV28|.|TRBJ1-2|.
TGTGCCAGCAGTTTTGGACAGAACTATGGCTACACCTTC
CASSFGQNYGYTF
>TRBV27|.|TRBJ2-7|TRBD1
TGTGCCAGCAGCCTGACAGGGGCGATCCACGAGCAGTACTTC
CASSLTGAIHEQYF
>TRBV5-6|once|TRBJ1-4|TRBD1
TGTGCCAGCAGCTTGGAGGGGGCAGAGGCGGAAAAACTGTTTTTT
CASSLEGAEAEKLFF
>TRBV9|.|TRBJ2-7|.
TGTGCCAGCAGCGTAGGGAGGGAAATCTACGAGCAGTACTTC
CASSVGREIYEQYF
>TRBV7-3|.|TRBJ2-1|.
TGTGCCAGCCAAGAGGGCATGAACAATGAGCAGTTCTTC
CASQEGMNNEQFF
>TRBV4-3|once|TRBJ2-1|.
TGCGCCAGCAGCCAAGACGGGTACTACAATGAGCAGTTCTTC
CASSQDGYYNEQFF
>TRBV5-1|.|TRBJ2-2|TRBD2
TGCGCCAGCAGTTATCTAGCGGAGGGCACCGGGGAGCTGTTTTTT
CASSYLAEGTGELFF
>TRBV29-1|.|TRBJ2-7|.
TGCAGCGTTCCGGGACTGGGGGGCTACGAGCAGTACTTC
CSVPGLGGYEQYF
>TRBV6-5|.|TRBJ2-1|TRBD2
TGTGCCAGCAGATCGGGGGGTTACAATGAGCAGTTCTTC
CASRSGGYNEQFF
>TRBV7-8|.|TRBJ2-7|TRBD1
TGTGCCAGCAGCTTTTCGGGACAGGGGTTTCCTCAAATCTTATACGAGCAGTACTTC
CASSFSGQGFPQILYEQYF
>TRBV29-1|.|TRBJ2-5|.
TGCAGCGTTGACCTGTACCAAGAGACCCAGTACTTC
CSVDLYQETQYF
>TRBV5-1|.|TRBJ1-5|.
TGCGCCAGCAGCCGGGGGAGCCCCAATCAGCCCCAGCATTTT
CASSRGSPNQPQHF
>TRBV6-5|.|TRBJ2-4|TRBD1
TGTGTCAGCAGACAGGGACCGAACATTCAGTACTTC
CVSRQGPNIQYF
>TRBV5-4|.|TRBJ2-2|.
TGTGCCAGCAGCTTGGTGGGAGCCGGGGAGCTGTTTTTT
CASSLVGAGELFF
>TRBV25-1|.|TRBJ2-2|.
TGTGCCAGCAGTGAAGCAGGTCACACCGGGGAGCTGTTTTTT
CASSEAGHTGELFF
>TRBV9|.|TRBJ2-3|.
TGTGCCAGCAGCCCAGAACAGGGTCCACCCACAGATACGCAGTATTTT
CASSPEQGPPTDTQYF
>TRBV7-9|.|TRBJ2-1|.
TGTGCCAGCAGCTTAGCGGGAGTGGGGTACAATGAGCAGTTCTTC
CASSLAGVGYNEQFF
>TRBV11-2|.|TRBJ1-3|.
TGTGCCAGCAGCTTTAGCGGGAGGGCTGGAAACACCATATATTTT
CASSFSGRAGNTIYF
>TRBV30|.|TRBJ1-5|.
TGTGCCTGGAGTACCCTAACTCAGCCCCAGCATTTT
CAWSTLTQPQHF
>TRBV27|.|TRBJ2-7|TRBD1
TGTGCCAGCAGTTCCCCCGACAGGGGGCTCTACGAGCAGTACTTC
CASSSPDRGLYEQYF
>TRBV6-1|.|TRBJ2-7|.
TGTGCCAGCAGTGACCCCCCCCGGGGAATAGCCGCCTACGAGCAGTACTTC
CASSDPPRGIAAYEQYF
>TRBV4-2|.|TRBJ1-2|TRBD1
TGTGCCAGCAGCCAATCAGACAGGGGACTTCTTGGCTACACCTTC
CASSQSDRGLLGYTF
>TRBV6-1|.|TRBJ2-7|.
TGTGCCAGCAGTGAACAGAGGGAAGAGCAGTACTTC
CASSEQREEQYF
>TRBV5-4|.|TRBJ2-1|.
TGTGCCAGCAGCCCGGAGACTAGTAGGAGCACCTACAATGAGCAGTTCTTC
CASSPETSRSTYNEQFF